Sequencing of this T cell receptor beta chain was carried out in a study of T cell responses to AZD1222 COVID-19 vaccine. The CDR3 sequence is 13 residues long. Germline assignment: CDR1 MRHNA and CDR2 SNTAGT. V was shortened by 5 bases and J by 5 bases, with 10 bases between the two germline ends. Generated by immunoSEQ multiplex PCR, the TCRdb table keeps only in-frame clones and is missing some. The data show 100,000 to 150,000 clones, 80% to 95% seen once. This TCR was sampled from an adult who received the AZD1222 COVID-19 vaccine. This specimen consisted of peripheral blood, obtained 28 days after the second AZD1222 dose. V and J are TRBV6-4 and TRBJ1-5; D gene unclear. The CDR3 DNA reads as TGTGCCAGCAGTCCCGAGGCCGATCAGCCCCAGCATTTT. It specifies CASSPEADQPQHF.